The 26 T cell receptor beta chains given below trace back to one sample, sequenced in a study of graft-versus-host responses after intestinal transplantation. Intraepithelial lymphocytes and lamina propria lymphocytes were released through processing of graft tissue. Here immunoSEQ multiplex PCR was the method, and the copy in TCRdb shows in-frame clones only, minus some. The repertoire holds tens of thousands of clones, roughly 79% seen once, with under 4% in the top ten. The starting material was ileum tissue, obtained 12 days after intestinal transplant. The receptors shown here come from a human patient who received an intestinal transplant, so some T cells may come from the graft donor.

This clone has more than one count but fewer than ten. The V call is TRBV4-3, the J call TRBJ2-7; possibly TRBD1 for D (5 bases). In germline, CDR1 is LGHNA, CDR2 YSLEER. This CDR3 contains 16 residues. Trimming stripped 0 bases from V and 3 bases from J, with 15 bases between. In nucleotides, the CDR3 is TGCGCCAGCAGCCAAGATAGGGTCAGGGCTTACTACGAGCAGTACTTC. Encoded protein: CASSQDRVRAYYEQYF.

This clone was seen just once. The chain combines TRBV4-1 with TRBJ2-7; 10 nucleotides agree with TRBD1. Per germline, CDR1 MGHRA and CDR2 YSYEKL. The CDR3 covers 16 residues. V shed 4 bases, J shed 2 bases, and the junction held 8 bases outside the gene matches. CDR3 protein: CASSPAPGTGAYEQYF. The CDR3 nucleotides read TGCGCCAGCAGCCCCGCACCCGGGACAGGGGCCTACGAGCAGTACTTC.

The rearrangement links TRBV28 to TRBJ2-1; a possible D gene is TRBD2 (5 bases). V lost 3 bases to trimming and J lost 2 bases, with 14 bases between them. The CDR3 loop spans 16 amino acids. Per the germline V gene, CDR1 is MDHEN and CDR2 is SYDVKM. Here the CDR3 DNA reads TGTGCCAGCAGTTTTTCGTTCGGGGTTGCCTACAATGAGCAGTTCTTC. Its translation: CASSFSFGVAYNEQFF.

This clone was observed a handful of times. The sample holds other DNA sequences that translate to the same CDR3. The gene calls are TRBV2 and TRBJ1-2, with 7 bases identical to TRBD1. J lost 4 bases, V lost 3 bases, and 2 bases had no gene match. Germline V gives CDR1 SNHLY, CDR2 FYNNEI. The CDR3 has 13 amino acids. The CDR3 region has the DNA TGTGCCAGCAGTGAGGGACAGCCCTATGGCTACACCTTC. Translated: CASSEGQPYGYTF.

This clone has a handful of counts. V usage is TRBV4-1 and J usage is TRBJ1-2; D gene uncertain. From germline, CDR1 is MGHRA and CDR2 YSYEKL. This CDR3 comprises 15 residues. Trimming cost V 0 bases and J 6 bases, with 14 bases left between them. The CDR3 sequence: CASSQDSLPLNGYTF. DNA of the CDR3: TGCGCCAGCAGCCAAGACTCACTCCCTCTAAATGGCTACACCTTC.

As regards this clone: A junction boundary mismatches the germline segment, possibly from a read error. The chain employs TRBV5-4 and TRBJ2-2; D is ambiguous. CDR3 length: 15 amino acids. Germline CDR1 SGHNT, CDR2 YYREEE (reference sequence). The CDR3 reads CASSQEVDRTGELFF. In DNA, the CDR3 is TGCGCCAGCAGCCAAGAGGTGGATCGGACCGGGGAGCTGTTTTTT.

The chain carries TRBV6-5 and TRBJ1-2, with 11 bases identical to TRBD1. With V trimmed by 3 bases and J by 8 bases, 5 bases remained unmatched. Germline V gene data show CDR1 as MNHEY and CDR2 as SVGAGI. The CDR3 length is 14 residues. The CDR3 sequence: CASSYGGQGDGYTF. The DNA for the CDR3 is TGTGCCAGCAGTTATGGGGGACAGGGGGACGGCTACACCTTC.

The V gene is TRBV30, the J gene TRBJ2-5, with D maybe TRBD1 (5 bases). The CDR3 contains 13 residues. The germline CDR1 and CDR2 sequences are GTSNPN and SVGIG (reference sequence). V shed 3 bases and J shed 3 bases, with 11 bases lying between them. The CDR3 loop is CAWRGVGEETQYF. The DNA for the CDR3 is TGTGCCTGGAGAGGGGTTGGGGAAGAGACCCAGTACTTC.

The V and J genes are TRBV14 and TRBJ1-2; 11 positions agree with TRBD1. The CDR3 has 14 amino acids. Germline V CDR1 and CDR2: SGHDN, FVKESK. V gave up 1 base and J gave up 6 bases; unmatched junction bases: 1. CDR3 nucleotides: TGTGCCAGCAGCCAAGTGGGACAGGGGGATGGCTACACCTTC. Translating it yields CASSQVGQGDGYTF.

The chain joins TRBV11-3 to TRBJ2-1; D remains ambiguous. The CDR3 sequence is 15 residues long. Trimming cost V 1 base and J 0 bases, with 7 bases left between them. The germline V gene has CDR1 SGHNT and CDR2 YENEEA. The DNA for the CDR3 is TGTGCCAGCAGCTTAGGAATGAGCTCCTACAATGAGCAGTTCTTC. Residues: CASSLGMSSYNEQFF.

This chain uses TRBV13 with TRBJ1-4; TRBD1 might be the D (5 bases). The CDR3 spans 16 residues. Trimming took off 2 bases at V and 4 bases at J, with 14 bases between the two ends. Looked up from germline, CDR1 is PRHDT and CDR2 is FYEKMQ (reference sequence). The CDR3 sequence is CASSLMGGPRNEKLFF. In DNA, the CDR3 is TGTGCCAGCAGCTTAATGGGGGGACCGCGTAATGAAAAACTGTTTTTT.

The sample holds a few counts of this clone. The V call is TRBV4-1, the J call TRBJ2-1; TRBD2 matches 7 bases. Germline V gene lookup returns CDR1 MGHRA and CDR2 YSYEKL. Trimming cost V 3 bases and J 9 bases; bases outside gene matches: 17. The CDR3 totals 17 residues. DNA of the CDR3: TGCGCCAGCAGCCAGGAGGGTTGGGGCGGGAGTCGGGGTGAGCAGTTCTTC. Translating gives CASSQEGWGGSRGEQFF.

This sequence joins TRBV6-5 and TRBJ2-7; no clear D. The germline gives CDR1 MNHEY, CDR2 SVGAGI. The V gene lost 2 bases and the J gene lost 0 bases, with 8 bases spanning the gap. This CDR3 is built from 14 residues. The CDR3 nucleotides read TGTGCCAGCAGTTACGACCTAGGCTCCTACGAGCAGTACTTC. Translating it yields CASSYDLGSYEQYF.

The V call is TRBV7-2, the J call TRBJ2-1; a possible D gene is TRBD2 (5 bases). This CDR3 is built from 15 residues. The germline V and J ends were trimmed by 5 bases and 4 bases, with 15 bases remaining between them. Germline lookup yields CDR1 SGHTA and CDR2 FQGNSA. CDR3 in DNA: TGTGCCAGCAGCCCTTACGCGGGCGGATACAATGAGCAGTTCTTC. It specifies CASSPYAGGYNEQFF.

This clone turned up a few times. V is TRBV7-3 and J is TRBJ2-1; 7 nucleotides line up with TRBD2. V shed 5 bases, J shed 4 bases, and the junction held 11 bases outside the gene matches. The CDR3 is made up of 16 amino acids. Germline CDR1 and CDR2: SGHTA and FQGTGA. The CDR3 sequence: CASSPPASGVYNEQFF. The CDR3 bases are TGTGCCAGCAGCCCCCCCGCTAGCGGAGTTTACAATGAGCAGTTCTTC. The variable domain in full, completed from reference TRBV7-3 and TRBJ2-1, reads GAGVSQTPSNKVTEKGKYVELRCDPISGHTALYWYRQSLGQGPEFLIYFQGTGAADDSGLPNDRFFAVRPEGSVSTLKIQRTERGDSAVYLCASSPPASGVYNEQFFGPGTRLTVL.

V is TRBV27 and J is TRBJ2-7, with 7 nucleotides matching TRBD2. Germline CDR1 is MNHEY and CDR2 is SMNVEV (reference sequence). The CDR3 has 14 amino acids. Trimming cost V 5 bases and J 2 bases; bases outside gene matches: 6. The CDR3 DNA sequence: TGTGCCAGCAGTAGTGGGGCGGGGGCCTACGAGCAGTACTTC. Its translation is CASSSGAGAYEQYF.

V is TRBV4-1 and J is TRBJ2-6; 11 nucleotides align to TRBD2. V dropped 0 bases and J dropped 1; count of bases not matched to a gene: 8. CDR1 is MGHRA and CDR2 is YSYEKL in the germline V gene. This CDR3 is 20 amino acids long. The CDR3: CASSQEHSGGAVSGANVLTF. The CDR3, as DNA: TGCGCCAGCAGCCAAGAGCATAGCGGGGGGGCCGTTTCTGGGGCCAACGTCCTGACTTTC.

Only one count was recorded for this clone. The rearrangement joins TRBV4-1 to TRBJ1-1; possibly TRBD1 for D (6 bases). From germline, CDR1 is MGHRA and CDR2 YSYEKL. The CDR3 is 16 residues long. Trimming took off 1 base at V and 4 bases at J, with 16 bases between the two ends. CDR3 in amino acids: CASSQAPKGGGTEAFF. CDR3 in DNA: TGCGCCAGCAGCCAAGCCCCGAAAGGGGGGGGCACTGAAGCTTTCTTT.

The V and J genes are TRBV6-5 and TRBJ1-2; D ambiguous. V was pared by 8 bases and J by 5 bases, with 6 bases between. CDR3 length: 10 amino acids. Germline V gene data show CDR1 as MNHEY and CDR2 as SVGAGI. DNA for the CDR3: TGTGCCAGCGGTAGATATGGCTACACCTTC. Translation: CASGRYGYTF.

The chain couples TRBV6-6 to TRBJ2-7; D is possibly TRBD1 (6 bases). The CDR3 loop spans 13 amino acids. The V end lost 7 bases, the J end lost 5 bases, and 15 bases lay between the germline ends. Germline V gene lookup returns CDR1 MNHNY and CDR2 SVGAGI (reference sequence). The CDR3 region has the DNA TGTGCCAGCACCACTCCAGGGGTCCACGAGCAGTACTTC. Translation gives CASTTPGVHEQYF.

The sample holds one count of this clone. V usage is TRBV7-9 and J usage is TRBJ2-7; tentatively, D is TRBD2 (5 bases). V lost 0 bases, J lost 7 bases, and 7 bases lay in between. Germline V CDR1 and CDR2: SEHNR, FQNEAQ (reference sequence). The length of the CDR3 is 12 residues. The CDR3 DNA reads TGTGCCAGCAGCTTAGCCCCGGGGGAGCAGTACTTC. It is translated as CASSLAPGEQYF.

CDR3 in amino acids: CAISEGTGRSGNTIYF. CDR3 bases: TGTGCCATCAGTGAGGGGACAGGAAGGTCTGGAAACACCATATATTTT. The chain carries TRBV10-3 and TRBJ1-3; 8 bases are shared with TRBD1. Trimming took 2 bases from V and 1 from J; bases not matched to a gene: 4. The CDR3 has 16 amino acids. Germline V CDR1 and CDR2: ENHRY, SYGVKD.

In DNA form, the CDR3 reads TGTGCCATCACCGGGGGAAACACCATATATTTT. This gives the protein CAITGGNTIYF. The chain joins TRBV10-3 to TRBJ1-3, with D uncertain. Trimming left V 7 bases short and J 4 bases short, with 5 bases between. Germline values: CDR1 ENHRY, CDR2 SYGVKD. CDR3 length equals 11 residues.

This clone was detected once. V usage is TRBV5-1 and J usage is TRBJ1-1; D call uncertain. This CDR3 contains 16 residues. CDR1 is SGHRS and CDR2 is YFSETQ in the germline V gene. V shed 3 bases and J shed 3 bases, with 18 bases lying between them. CDR3 protein: CASSWGAGWGDTEAFF. As DNA, the CDR3 is TGCGCCAGCAGCTGGGGTGCGGGGTGGGGAGACACTGAAGCTTTCTTT. Complete variable domain (other parts from reference TRBV5-1 and TRBJ1-1): KAGVTQTPRYLIKTRGQQVTLSCSPISGHRSVSWYQQTPGQGLQFLFEYFSETQRNKGNFPGRFSGRQFSNSRSEMNVSTLELGDSALYLCASSWGAGWGDTEAFFGQGTRLTVV.

The count of this clone is one. The J gene is TRBJ2-5, the V gene TRBV9; TRBD1 might be the D (8 bases). The V gene lost 4 bases and the J gene lost 4 bases, with 17 bases spanning the gap. Germline V gene lookup returns CDR1 SGDLS and CDR2 YYNGEE. The CDR3 runs 15 residues. This CDR3 reads CASSFPNRGGETQYF. The CDR3 nucleotides read TGTGCCAGCAGCTTTCCCAACAGGGGGGGAGAGACCCAGTACTTC. Drawing the rest from reference TRBV9 and TRBJ2-5, the complete variable domain is DSGVTQTPKHLITATGQRVTLRCSPRSGDLSVYWYQQSLDQGLQFLIQYYNGEERAKGNILERFSAQQFPDLHSELNLSSLELGDSALYFCASSFPNRGGETQYFGPGTRLLVL.

The V gene is TRBV2, the J gene TRBJ1-1, with no clear D. Germline CDR1 and CDR2: SNHLY and FYNNEI. CDR3 length: 15 residues. The germline V and J ends were trimmed by 9 bases and 0 bases, with 17 bases remaining between them. Here the CDR3 reads CARQITGNMNTEAFF. CDR3 bases: TGTGCCAGACAAATTACGGGGAACATGAACACTGAAGCTTTCTTT.